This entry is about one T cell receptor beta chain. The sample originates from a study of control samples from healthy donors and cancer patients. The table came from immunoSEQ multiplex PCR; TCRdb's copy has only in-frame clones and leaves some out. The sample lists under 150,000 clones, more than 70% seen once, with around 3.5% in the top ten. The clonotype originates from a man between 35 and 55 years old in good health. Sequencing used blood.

CDR3: CASSYGLAGLETQYF. The CDR3 DNA reads TGTGCCAGCAGCTATGGACTAGCGGGGTTAGAGACCCAGTACTTC. This rearrangement joins TRBV5-4 to TRBJ2-5, with 12 bases fitting TRBD2. The CDR3 extends over 15 amino acids. V gave up 3 bases and J gave up 4 bases; unmatched junction bases: 4. Germline V gene data show CDR1 as SGHNT and CDR2 as YYREEE (reference sequence).